The 2 T cell receptor beta chains below come from one sample, sequenced in a study of technical replicates of blood from several donors. Generated by immunoSEQ multiplex PCR, the TCRdb table keeps only in-frame clones and is missing some. In the table there are around 72,000 clones, around 92% of which are singletons. Material for sequencing was T cells isolated from PBMCs. The receptors come from a human donor in good health. Some clones in this sample may be carry-over from other donors' samples.

The chain combines TRBV25-1 with TRBJ1-1; 10 bases line up with TRBD1. V was pared by 2 bases and J by 7 bases, with 4 bases of the junction left unmatched. Looked up from germline, CDR1 is MGHDK and CDR2 is SYGVNS. The CDR3 is made up of 14 amino acids. The CDR3 sequence is CASSERGQGGEAFF. CDR3 sequence (DNA): TGTGCCAGCAGTGAACGCGGACAGGGGGGTGAAGCTTTCTTT.

The chain joins TRBV29-1 to TRBJ2-7; D unclear. V lost 2 bases, J lost 1 base, and 3 bases lay in between. The germline V gene has CDR1 SQVTM and CDR2 ANQGSEA. The CDR3 has 11 residues. The CDR3 is CSVELSYEQYF. CDR3 in DNA: TGCAGCGTTGAATTATCCTACGAGCAGTACTTC.